This entry concerns a single TCR beta chain. Its antigen is unknown. An oligo carrying a UMI was ligated to the cDNA 3' end. First-round PCR used three to four cycles and beta primers RC1.1 and RC1.2 covering TRBC1 and TRBC2. Using its own MiXCR run on the UMI-ligation and nested PCR reads, TCRdb lists one record per CDR3 protein. The sample has 39,000 or so distinct CDR3 sequences, about a sixth seen once. Unfractionated PBMC were spiked with known numbers of KT2 clone cells. A range of KT2-to-PBMC ratios was made using fixed PBMC numbers. The CDR3 totals 15 residues. V shed 3 bases and J shed 3 bases, with 15 bases lying between them. Germline loops: CDR1 SNHLY, CDR2 FYNNEI. The sample comes from a study of quantifying T cell responses using KT2 cells. At the level of the study: RNA was reverse transcribed with TCR alpha and beta constant-region primers. Overall study findings and caveats: At about one KT2 cell per 100,000 PBMC, KT2 sequences were still detected.

The rearrangement links TRBV2 to TRBJ2-7; no firm D call. The TCR originated in a human donor. Sample: PBMCs spiked with cells of the T cell clone KT2. CDR3: CASSDSDPALYEQYF. As DNA, the CDR3 is TGTGCCAGCAGTGATTCCGACCCTGCCCTCTACGAGCAGTACTTC.